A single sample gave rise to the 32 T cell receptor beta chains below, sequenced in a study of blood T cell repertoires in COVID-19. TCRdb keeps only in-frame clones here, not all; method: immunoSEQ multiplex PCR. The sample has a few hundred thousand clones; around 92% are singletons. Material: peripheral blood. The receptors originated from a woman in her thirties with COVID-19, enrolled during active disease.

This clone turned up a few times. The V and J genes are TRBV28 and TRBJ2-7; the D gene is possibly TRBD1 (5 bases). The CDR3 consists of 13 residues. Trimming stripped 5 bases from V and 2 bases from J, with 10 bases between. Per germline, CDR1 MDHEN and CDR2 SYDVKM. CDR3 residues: CASSPPDTYEQYF. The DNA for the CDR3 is TGTGCCAGCAGTCCCCCGGACACCTACGAGCAGTACTTC.

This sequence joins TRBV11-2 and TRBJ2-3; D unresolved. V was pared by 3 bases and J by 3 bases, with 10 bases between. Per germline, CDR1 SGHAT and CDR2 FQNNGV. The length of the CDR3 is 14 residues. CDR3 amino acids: CASSFFSATDTQYF. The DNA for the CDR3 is TGTGCCAGCAGCTTCTTCTCAGCGACAGATACGCAGTATTTT.

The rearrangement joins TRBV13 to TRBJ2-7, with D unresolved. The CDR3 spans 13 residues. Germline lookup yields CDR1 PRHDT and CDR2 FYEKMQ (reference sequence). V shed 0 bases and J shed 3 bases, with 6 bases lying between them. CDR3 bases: TGTGCCAGCAGCTTAGGGGCAGTCTACGAGCAGTACGTC. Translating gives CASSLGAVYEQYV.

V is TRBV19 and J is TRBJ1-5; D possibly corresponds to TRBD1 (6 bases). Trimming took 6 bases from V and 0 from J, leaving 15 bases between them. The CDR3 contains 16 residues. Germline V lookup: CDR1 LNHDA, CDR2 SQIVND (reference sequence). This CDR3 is CASSPRQATSNQPQHF. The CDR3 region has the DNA TGTGCCAGTAGCCCGAGACAGGCTACTAGCAATCAGCCCCAGCATTTT.

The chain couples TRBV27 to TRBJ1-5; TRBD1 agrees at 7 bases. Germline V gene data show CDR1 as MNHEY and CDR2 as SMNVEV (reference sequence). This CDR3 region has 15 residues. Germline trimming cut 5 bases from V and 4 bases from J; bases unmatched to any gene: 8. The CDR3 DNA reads TGTGCCAGCAGTCGTCGGACAGGCTTTAATCAGCCCCAGCATTTT. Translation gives CASSRRTGFNQPQHF.

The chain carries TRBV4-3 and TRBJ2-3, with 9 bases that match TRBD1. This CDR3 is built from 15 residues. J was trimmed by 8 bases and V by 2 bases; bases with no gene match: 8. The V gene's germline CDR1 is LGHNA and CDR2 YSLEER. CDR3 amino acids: CASSQIRTGASTQYF. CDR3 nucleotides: TGCGCCAGCAGCCAAATACGGACAGGGGCATCTACGCAGTATTTT.

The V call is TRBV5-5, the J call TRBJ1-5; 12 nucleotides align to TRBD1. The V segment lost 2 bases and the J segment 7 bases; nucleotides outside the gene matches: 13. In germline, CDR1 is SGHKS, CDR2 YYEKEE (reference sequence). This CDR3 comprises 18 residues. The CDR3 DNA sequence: TGTGCCAGCAGCTTTTTCGCCGGGACAGGGGGCTTGGGGCAGCCCCAGCATTTT. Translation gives CASSFFAGTGGLGQPQHF. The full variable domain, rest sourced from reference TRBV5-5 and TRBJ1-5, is DAGVTQSPTHLIKTRGQQVTLRCSPISGHKSVSWYQQVLGQGPQFIFQYYEKEERGRGNFPDRFSARQFPNYSSELNVNALLLGDSALYLCASSFFAGTGGLGQPQHFGDGTRLSIL.

This CDR3 is CASSKHEEQGRNQPQHF. The CDR3 coding sequence is TGTGCCAGCAGCAAACACGAGGAACAGGGGCGCAATCAGCCCCAGCATTTT. The V call is TRBV21-1, the J call TRBJ1-5; the table gives TRBD1 as D, unverified against the DNA. TRBV21-1 is a pseudogene locus. This CDR3 is 17 amino acids long.

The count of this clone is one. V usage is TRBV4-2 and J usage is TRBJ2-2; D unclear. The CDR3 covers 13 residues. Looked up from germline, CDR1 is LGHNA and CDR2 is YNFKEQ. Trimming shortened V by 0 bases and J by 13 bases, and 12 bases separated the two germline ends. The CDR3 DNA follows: TGTGCCAGCAGCCAAGATCGGGTAGACCGGCTGTTTTTT. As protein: CASSQDRVDRLFF.

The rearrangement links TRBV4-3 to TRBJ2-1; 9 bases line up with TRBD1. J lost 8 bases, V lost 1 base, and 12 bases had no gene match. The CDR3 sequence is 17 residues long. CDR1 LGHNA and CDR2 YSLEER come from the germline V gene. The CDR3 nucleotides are TGCGCCAGCAGCCAAGTCTACCCGGACAGGGGACCCCATGAGCAGTTCTTC. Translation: CASSQVYPDRGPHEQFF.

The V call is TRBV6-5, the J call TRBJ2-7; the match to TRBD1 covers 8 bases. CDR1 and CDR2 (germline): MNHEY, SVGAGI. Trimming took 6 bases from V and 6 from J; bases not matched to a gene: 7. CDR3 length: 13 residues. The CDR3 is CASRTSTGGEQYV. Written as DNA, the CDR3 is TGTGCCAGCAGGACCTCTACAGGGGGCGAGCAGTACGTC.

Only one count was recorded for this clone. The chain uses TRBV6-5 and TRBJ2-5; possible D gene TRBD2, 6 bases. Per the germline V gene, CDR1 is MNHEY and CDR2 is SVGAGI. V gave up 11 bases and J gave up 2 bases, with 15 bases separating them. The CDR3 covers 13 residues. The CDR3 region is CAARGGAQETQYF. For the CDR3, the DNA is TGTGCCGCAAGAGGCGGGGCGCAAGAGACCCAGTACTTC.

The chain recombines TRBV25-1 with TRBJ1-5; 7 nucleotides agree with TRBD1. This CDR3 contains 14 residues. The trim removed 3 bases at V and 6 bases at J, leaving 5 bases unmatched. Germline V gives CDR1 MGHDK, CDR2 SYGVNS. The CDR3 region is CASSDKGATQPQHF. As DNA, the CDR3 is TGTGCCAGCAGTGATAAGGGGGCGACTCAGCCCCAGCATTTT.

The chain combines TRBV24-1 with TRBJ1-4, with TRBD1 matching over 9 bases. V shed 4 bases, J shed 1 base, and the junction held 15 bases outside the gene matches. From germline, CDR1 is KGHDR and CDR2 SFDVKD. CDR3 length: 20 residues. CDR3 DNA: TGTGCCACCAGTGAAGGTAATAACAGGGGGCAGTGGATAACTAATGAAAAACTGTTTTTT. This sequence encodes CATSEGNNRGQWITNEKLFF.

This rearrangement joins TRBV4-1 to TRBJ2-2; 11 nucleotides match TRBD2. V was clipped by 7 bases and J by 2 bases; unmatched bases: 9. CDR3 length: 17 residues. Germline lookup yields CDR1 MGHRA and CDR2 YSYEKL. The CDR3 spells CASTQTSGTRNTGELFF. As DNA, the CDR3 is TGCGCCAGCACCCAGACTAGCGGGACCCGAAACACCGGGGAGCTGTTTTTT.

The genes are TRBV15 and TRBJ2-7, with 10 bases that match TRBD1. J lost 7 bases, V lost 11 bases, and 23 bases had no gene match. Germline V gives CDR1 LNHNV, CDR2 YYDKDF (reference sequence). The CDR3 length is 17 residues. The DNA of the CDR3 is TGTGCCTACGGCCCCCTGACAGGGGGCTTAACGTCTAATGAGCAGTACGTC. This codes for CAYGPLTGGLTSNEQYV.

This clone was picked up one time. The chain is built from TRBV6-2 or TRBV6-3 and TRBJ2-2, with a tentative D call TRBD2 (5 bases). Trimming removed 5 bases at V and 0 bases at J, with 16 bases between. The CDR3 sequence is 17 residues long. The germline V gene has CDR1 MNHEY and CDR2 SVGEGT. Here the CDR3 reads CASSTDWRFANTGELFF. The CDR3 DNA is TGTGCCAGCAGTACGGACTGGAGGTTCGCGAACACCGGGGAGCTGTTTTTT.

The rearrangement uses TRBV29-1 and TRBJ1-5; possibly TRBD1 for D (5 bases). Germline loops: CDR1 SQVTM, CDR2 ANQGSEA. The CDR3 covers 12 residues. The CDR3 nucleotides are TGCGCCGTGGGGGGGACCAATCAGCCCCAGCATTTT. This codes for CAVGGTNQPQHF.

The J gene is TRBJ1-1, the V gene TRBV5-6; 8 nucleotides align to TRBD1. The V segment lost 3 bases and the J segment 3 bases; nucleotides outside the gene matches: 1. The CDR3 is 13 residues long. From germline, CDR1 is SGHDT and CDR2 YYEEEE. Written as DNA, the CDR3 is TGTGCCAGCAGCTACAGGGGGTACACTGAAGCTTTCTTT. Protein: CASSYRGYTEAFF.

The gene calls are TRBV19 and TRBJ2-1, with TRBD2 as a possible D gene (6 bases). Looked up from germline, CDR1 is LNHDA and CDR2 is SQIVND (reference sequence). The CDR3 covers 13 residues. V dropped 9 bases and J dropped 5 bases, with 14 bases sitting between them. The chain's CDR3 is CASRDFDHNEQFF. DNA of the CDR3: TGTGCCAGCCGGGACTTCGATCACAATGAGCAGTTCTTC.

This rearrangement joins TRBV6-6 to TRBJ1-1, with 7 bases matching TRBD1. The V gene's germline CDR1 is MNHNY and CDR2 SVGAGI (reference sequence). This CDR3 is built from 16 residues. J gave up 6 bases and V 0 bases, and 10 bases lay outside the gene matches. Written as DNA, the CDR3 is TGTGCCAGCAGTTACTCGCCAATGGGACAGTCGTCTGAAGCTTTCTTT. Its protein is CASSYSPMGQSSEAFF.

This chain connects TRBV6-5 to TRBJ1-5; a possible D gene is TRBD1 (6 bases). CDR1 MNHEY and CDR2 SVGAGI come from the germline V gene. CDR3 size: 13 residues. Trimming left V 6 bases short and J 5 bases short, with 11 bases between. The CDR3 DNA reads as TGTGCCAGCAGGCAGGGGCCGGATCAGCCCCAGCATTTT. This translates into CASRQGPDQPQHF.

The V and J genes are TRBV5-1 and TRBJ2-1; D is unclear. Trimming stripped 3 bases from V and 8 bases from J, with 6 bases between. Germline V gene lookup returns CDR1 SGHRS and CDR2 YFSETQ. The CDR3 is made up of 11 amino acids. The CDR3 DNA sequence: TGCGCCAGCAGCTCCGTCGATGAGCAGTTCTTC. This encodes CASSSVDEQFF.

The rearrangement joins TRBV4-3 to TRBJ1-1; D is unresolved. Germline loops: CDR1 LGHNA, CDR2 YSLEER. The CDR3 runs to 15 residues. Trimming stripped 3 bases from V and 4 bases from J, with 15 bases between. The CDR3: CASSQQRAGGTEAFF. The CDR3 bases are TGCGCCAGCAGCCAGCAAAGGGCGGGAGGCACTGAAGCTTTCTTT.

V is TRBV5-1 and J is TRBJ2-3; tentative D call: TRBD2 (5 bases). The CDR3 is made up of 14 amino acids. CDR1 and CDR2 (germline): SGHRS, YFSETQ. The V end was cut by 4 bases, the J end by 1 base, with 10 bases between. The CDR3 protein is CASSNGDRTDTQYF. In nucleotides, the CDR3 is TGCGCCAGCAGCAACGGGGATCGCACAGATACGCAGTATTTT.

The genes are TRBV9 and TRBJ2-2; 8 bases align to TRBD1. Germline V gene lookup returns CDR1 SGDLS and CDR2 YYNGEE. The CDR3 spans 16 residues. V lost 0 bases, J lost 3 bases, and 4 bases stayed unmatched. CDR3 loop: CASSVVGTGYTGELFF. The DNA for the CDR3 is TGTGCCAGCAGCGTAGTTGGGACAGGTTACACCGGGGAGCTGTTTTTT.

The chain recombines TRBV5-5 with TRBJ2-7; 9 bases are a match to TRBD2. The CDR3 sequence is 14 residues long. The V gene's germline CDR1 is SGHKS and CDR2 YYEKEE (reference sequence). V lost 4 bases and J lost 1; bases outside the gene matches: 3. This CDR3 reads CASSVTSGSYEQYF. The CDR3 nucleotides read TGTGCCAGCAGCGTGACTAGCGGTTCCTACGAGCAGTACTTC.

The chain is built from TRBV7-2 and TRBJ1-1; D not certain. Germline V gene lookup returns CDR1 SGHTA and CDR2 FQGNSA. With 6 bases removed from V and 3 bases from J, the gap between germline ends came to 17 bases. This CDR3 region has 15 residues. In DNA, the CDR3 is TGTGCCAGCAGGCTAGCAGCCCCCCCGGACACTGAAGCTTTCTTT. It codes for CASRLAAPPDTEAFF.

Here the CDR3 reads CASSQVTVRETEAFF. In DNA form, the CDR3 reads TGCGCCAGCAGCCAAGTGACAGTAAGGGAAACTGAAGCTTTCTTT. The chain links TRBV4-3 to TRBJ1-1; a weak D match, TRBD1 (5 bases). The CDR3 runs 15 residues. Germline-derived CDR1 and CDR2 are LGHNA and YSLEER. Trimming took off 1 base at V and 5 bases at J, with 14 bases between the two ends.

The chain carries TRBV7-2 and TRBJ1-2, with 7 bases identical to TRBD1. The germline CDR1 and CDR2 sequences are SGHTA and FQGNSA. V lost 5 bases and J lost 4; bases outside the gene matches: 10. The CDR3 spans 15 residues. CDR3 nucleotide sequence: TGTGCCAGCAGCCCCGGCCCGGGACAGATCTATGGCTACACCTTC. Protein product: CASSPGPGQIYGYTF.

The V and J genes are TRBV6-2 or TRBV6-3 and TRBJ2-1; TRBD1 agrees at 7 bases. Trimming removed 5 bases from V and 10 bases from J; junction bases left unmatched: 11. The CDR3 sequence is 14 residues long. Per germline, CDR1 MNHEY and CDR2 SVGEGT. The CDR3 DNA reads TGTGCCAGCAGTCCCCTGGACAGGCGAGGGGAGCAGTTCTTC. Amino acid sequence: CASSPLDRRGEQFF.

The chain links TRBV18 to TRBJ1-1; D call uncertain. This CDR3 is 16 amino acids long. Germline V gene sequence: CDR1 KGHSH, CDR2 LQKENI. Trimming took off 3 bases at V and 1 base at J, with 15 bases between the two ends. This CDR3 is CASSPYTPQANTEAFF. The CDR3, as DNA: TGTGCCAGCTCACCGTATACGCCCCAGGCGAACACTGAAGCTTTCTTT.